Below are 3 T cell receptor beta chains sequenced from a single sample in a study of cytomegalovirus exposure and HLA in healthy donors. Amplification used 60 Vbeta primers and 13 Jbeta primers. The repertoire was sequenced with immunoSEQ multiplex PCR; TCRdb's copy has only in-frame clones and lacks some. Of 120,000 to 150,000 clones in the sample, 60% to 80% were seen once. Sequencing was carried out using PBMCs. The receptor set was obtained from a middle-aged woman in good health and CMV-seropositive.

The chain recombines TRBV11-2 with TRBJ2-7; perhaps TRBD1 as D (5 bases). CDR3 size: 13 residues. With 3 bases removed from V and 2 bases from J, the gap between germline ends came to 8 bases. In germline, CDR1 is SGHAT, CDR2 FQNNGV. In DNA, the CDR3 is TGTGCCAGCAGCTTGGCCAGGGCCTACGAGCAGTACTTC. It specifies CASSLARAYEQYF.

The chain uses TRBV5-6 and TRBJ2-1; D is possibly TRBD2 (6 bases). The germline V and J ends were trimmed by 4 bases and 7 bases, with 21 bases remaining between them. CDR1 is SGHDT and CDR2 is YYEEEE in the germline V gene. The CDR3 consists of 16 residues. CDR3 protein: CASSPRLSGAGNEQFF. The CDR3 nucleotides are TGTGCCAGCAGCCCGCGATTGTCCGGGGCGGGAAATGAGCAGTTCTTC.

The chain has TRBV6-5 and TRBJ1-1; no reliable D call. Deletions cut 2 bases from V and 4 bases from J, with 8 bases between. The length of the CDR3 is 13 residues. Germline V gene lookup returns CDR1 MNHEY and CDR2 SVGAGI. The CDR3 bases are TGTGCCAGCAGTTACCCCGGTCTCACTGAAGCTTTCTTT. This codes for CASSYPGLTEAFF.